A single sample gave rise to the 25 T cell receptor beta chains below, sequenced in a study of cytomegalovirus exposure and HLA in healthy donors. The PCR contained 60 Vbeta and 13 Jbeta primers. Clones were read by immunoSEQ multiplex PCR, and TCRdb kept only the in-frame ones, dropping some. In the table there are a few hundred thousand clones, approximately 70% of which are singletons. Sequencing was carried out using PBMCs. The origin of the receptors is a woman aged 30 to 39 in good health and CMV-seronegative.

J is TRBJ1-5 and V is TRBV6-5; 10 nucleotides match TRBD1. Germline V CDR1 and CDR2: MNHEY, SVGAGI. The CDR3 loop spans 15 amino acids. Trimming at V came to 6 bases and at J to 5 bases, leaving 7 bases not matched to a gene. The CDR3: CASSSDRGLDQPQHF. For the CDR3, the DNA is TGTGCCAGCAGCTCCGACAGGGGGCTTGATCAGCCCCAGCATTTT.

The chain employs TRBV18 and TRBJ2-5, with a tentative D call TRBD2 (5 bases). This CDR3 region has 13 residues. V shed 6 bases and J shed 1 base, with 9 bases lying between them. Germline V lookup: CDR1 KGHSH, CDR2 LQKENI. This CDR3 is CASSDWAQETQYF. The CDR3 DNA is TGTGCCAGCTCGGACTGGGCCCAAGAGACCCAGTACTTC.

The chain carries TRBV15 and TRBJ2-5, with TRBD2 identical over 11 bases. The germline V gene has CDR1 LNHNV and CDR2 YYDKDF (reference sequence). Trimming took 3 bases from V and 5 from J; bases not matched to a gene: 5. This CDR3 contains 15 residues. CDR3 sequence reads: CATSSSGRASETQYF. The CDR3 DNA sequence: TGTGCCACCAGCAGTAGCGGGAGGGCCAGCGAGACCCAGTACTTC. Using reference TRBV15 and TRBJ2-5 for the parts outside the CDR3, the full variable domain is DAMVIQNPRYQVTQFGKPVTLSCSQTLNHNVMYWYQQKSSQAPKLLFHYYDKDFNNEADTPDNFQSRRPNTSFCFLDIRSPGLGDTAMYLCATSSSGRASETQYFGPGTRLLVL.

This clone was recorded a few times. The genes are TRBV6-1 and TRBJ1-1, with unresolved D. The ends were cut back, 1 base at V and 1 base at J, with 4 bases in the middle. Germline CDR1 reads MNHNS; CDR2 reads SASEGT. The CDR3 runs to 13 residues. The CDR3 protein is CASSEDGNTEAFF. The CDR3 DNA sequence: TGTGCCAGCAGTGAAGACGGGAACACTGAAGCTTTCTTT.

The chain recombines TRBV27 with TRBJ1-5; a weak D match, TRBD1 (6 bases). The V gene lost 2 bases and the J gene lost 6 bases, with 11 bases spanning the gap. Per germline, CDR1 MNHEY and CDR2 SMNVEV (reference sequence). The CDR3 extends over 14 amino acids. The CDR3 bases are TGTGCCAGCAGTTTAGGGGGGGGCAGTCAGCCCCAGCATTTT. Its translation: CASSLGGGSQPQHF.

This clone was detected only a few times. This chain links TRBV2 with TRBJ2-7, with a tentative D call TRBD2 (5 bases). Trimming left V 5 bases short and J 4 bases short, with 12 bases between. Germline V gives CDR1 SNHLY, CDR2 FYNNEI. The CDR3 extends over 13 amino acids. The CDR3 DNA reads TGTGCCAGCAGTCCCCCAGGCGGGTACGAGCAGTACTTC. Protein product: CASSPPGGYEQYF. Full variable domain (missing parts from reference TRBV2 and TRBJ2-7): EPEVTQTPSHQVTQMGQEVILRCVPISNHLYFYWYRQILGQKVEFLVSFYNNEISEKSEIFDDQFSVERPDGSNFTLKIRSTKLEDSAMYFCASSPPGGYEQYFGPGTRLTVT.

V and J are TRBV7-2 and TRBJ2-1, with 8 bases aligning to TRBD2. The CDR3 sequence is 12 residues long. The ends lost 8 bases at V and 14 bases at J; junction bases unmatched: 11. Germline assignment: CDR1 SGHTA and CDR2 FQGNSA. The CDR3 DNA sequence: TGTGCCAGCGCCAAGCGGGAGACGGTAAAGTTCTTC. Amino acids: CASAKRETVKFF.

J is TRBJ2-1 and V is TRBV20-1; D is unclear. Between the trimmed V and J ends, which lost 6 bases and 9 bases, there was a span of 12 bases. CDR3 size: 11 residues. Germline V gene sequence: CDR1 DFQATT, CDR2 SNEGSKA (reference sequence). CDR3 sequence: CSATTISEQFF. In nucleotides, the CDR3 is TGCAGTGCCACAACGATAAGTGAGCAGTTCTTC.

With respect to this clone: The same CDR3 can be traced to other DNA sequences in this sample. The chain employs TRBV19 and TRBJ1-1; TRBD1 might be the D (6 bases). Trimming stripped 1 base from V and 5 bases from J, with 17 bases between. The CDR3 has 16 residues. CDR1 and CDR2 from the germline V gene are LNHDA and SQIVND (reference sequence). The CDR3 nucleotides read TGTGCCAGTAGTATAGGAAGGGGGTCTAGTCTTACTGAAGCTTTCTTT. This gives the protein CASSIGRGSSLTEAFF.

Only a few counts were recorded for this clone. CDR3 protein: CASSLPGLAGGVEQFF. The CDR3 nucleotides are TGTGCCAGCAGCTTACCGGGACTAGCGGGCGGGGTTGAGCAGTTCTTC. The V and J genes are TRBV7-9 and TRBJ2-1, with TRBD2 matching over 12 bases. The CDR3 has 16 residues. CDR1 is SEHNR and CDR2 is FQNEAQ in the germline V gene (reference sequence). Trimming at V came to 2 bases and at J to 9 bases, leaving 8 bases not matched to a gene.

The CDR3 nucleotides are TGCGCCAGCAGCGGCGGGACAGGGGGGAACACTGAAGCTTTCTTT. Translated: CASSGGTGGNTEAFF. The rearrangement uses TRBV5-1 and TRBJ1-1; 11 bases are a match to TRBD1. Germline CDR1 SGHRS, CDR2 YFSETQ. The V gene end was trimmed by 4 bases and the J gene end by 1 base; junction bases not matched to a gene: 3. The CDR3 runs to 15 residues. The complete variable domain, with remaining parts taken from reference TRBV5-1 and TRBJ1-1, reads KAGVTQTPRYLIKTRGQQVTLSCSPISGHRSVSWYQQTPGQGLQFLFEYFSETQRNKGNFPGRFSGRQFSNSRSEMNVSTLELGDSALYLCASSGGTGGNTEAFFGQGTRLTVV.

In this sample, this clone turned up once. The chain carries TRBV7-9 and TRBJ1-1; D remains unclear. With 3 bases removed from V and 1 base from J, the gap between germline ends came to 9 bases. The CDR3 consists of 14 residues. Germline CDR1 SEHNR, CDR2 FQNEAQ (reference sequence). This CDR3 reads CASSFNGENTEAFF. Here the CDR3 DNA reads TGTGCCAGCAGCTTTAACGGGGAGAACACTGAAGCTTTCTTT.

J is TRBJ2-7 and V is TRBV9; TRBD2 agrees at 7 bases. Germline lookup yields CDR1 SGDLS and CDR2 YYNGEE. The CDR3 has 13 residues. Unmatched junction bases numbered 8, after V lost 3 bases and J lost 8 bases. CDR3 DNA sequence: TGTGCCAGCAGCGGCGAGCCGGGACTAAAGCAGTACTTC. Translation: CASSGEPGLKQYF.

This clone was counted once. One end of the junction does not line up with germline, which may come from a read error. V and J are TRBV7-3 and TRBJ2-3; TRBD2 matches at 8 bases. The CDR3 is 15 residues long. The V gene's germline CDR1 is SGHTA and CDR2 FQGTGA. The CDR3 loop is CASSLLAGSTDAQYF. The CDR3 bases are TGTGCCAGCAGCTTACTAGCGGGCAGCACAGATGCGCAGTATTTT.

The chain's CDR3 is CATSPQEGENQPQHF. DNA of the CDR3: TGTGCCACCTCCCCCCAAGAGGGCGAGAATCAGCCCCAGCATTTT. The genes are TRBV6-1 and TRBJ1-5, with D uncertain. Trimming left V 10 bases short and J 4 bases short, with 20 bases between. Germline CDR1 and CDR2: MNHNS and SASEGT. The CDR3 extends over 15 amino acids.

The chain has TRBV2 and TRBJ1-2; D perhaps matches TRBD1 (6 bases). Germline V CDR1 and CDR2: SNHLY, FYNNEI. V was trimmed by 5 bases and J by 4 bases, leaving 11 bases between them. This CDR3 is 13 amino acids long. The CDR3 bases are TGTGCCAGCAGTCCAGGGGTTGCCTATGGCTACACCTTC. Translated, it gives CASSPGVAYGYTF.

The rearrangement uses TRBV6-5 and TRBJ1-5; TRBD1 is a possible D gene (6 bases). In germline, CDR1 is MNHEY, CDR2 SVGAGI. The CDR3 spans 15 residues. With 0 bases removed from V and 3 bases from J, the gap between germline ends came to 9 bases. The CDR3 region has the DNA TGTGCCAGCAGTTACTCCGGACAGAACAATCAGCCCCAGCATTTT. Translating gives CASSYSGQNNQPQHF.

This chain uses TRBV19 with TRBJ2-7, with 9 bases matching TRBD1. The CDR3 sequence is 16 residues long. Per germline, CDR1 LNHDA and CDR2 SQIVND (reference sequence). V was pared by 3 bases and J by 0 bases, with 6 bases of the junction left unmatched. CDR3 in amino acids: CASSMGGQGVSYEQYF. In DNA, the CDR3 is TGTGCCAGTAGTATGGGGGGACAGGGTGTCTCCTACGAGCAGTACTTC.

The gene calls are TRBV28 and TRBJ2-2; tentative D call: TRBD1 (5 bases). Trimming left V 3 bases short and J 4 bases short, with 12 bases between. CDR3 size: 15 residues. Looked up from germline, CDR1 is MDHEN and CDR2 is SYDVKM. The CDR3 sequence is CASSLRQGGTGELFF. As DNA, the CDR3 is TGTGCCAGCAGTTTGAGGCAGGGTGGCACCGGGGAGCTGTTTTTT.

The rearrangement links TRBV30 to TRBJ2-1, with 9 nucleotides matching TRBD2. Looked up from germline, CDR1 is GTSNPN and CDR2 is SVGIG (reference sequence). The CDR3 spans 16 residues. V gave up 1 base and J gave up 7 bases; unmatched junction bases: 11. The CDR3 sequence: CAWSALSAGGWNEQFF. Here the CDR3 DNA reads TGTGCCTGGAGTGCCCTGTCCGCGGGAGGGTGGAATGAGCAGTTCTTC.

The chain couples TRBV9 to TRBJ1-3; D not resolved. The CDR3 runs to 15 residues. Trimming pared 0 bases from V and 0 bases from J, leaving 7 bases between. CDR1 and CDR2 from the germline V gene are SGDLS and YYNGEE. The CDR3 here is CASSVEGGSGNTIYF. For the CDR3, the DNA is TGTGCCAGCAGCGTAGAAGGAGGCTCTGGAAACACCATATATTTT.

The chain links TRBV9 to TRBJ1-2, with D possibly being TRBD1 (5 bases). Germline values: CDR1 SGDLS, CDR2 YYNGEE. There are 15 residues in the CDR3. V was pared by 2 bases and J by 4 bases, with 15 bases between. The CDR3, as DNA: TGTGCCAGCAGCGTCGTCTCCGACAGCCTCTATGGCTACACCTTC. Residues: CASSVVSDSLYGYTF. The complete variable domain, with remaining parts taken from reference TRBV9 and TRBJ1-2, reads DSGVTQTPKHLITATGQRVTLRCSPRSGDLSVYWYQQSLDQGLQFLIQYYNGEERAKGNILERFSAQQFPDLHSELNLSSLELGDSALYFCASSVVSDSLYGYTFGSGTRLTVV.

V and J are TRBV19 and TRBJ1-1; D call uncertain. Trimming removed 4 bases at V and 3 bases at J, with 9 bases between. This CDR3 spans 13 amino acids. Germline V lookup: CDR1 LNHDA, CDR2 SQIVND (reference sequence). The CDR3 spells CASSTQRDTEAFF. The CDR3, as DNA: TGTGCCAGTAGTACCCAGAGGGACACTGAAGCTTTCTTT. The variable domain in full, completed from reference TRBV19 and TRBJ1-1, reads DGGITQSPKYLFRKEGQNVTLSCEQNLNHDAMYWYRQDPGQGLRLIYYSQIVNDFQKGDIAEGYSVSREKKESFPLTVTSAQKNPTAFYLCASSTQRDTEAFFGQGTRLTVV.

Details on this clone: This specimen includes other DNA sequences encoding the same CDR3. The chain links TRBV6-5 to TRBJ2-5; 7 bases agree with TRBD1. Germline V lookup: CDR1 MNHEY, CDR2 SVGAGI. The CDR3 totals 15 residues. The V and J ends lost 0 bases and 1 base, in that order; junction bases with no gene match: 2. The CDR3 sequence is CASSYSTGSQETQYF. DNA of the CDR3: TGTGCCAGCAGTTACTCGACAGGGAGCCAAGAGACCCAGTACTTC.

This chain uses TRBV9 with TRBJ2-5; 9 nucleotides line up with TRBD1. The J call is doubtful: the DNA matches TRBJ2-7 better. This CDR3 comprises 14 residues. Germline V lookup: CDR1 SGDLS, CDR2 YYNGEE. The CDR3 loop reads CASSVTGGSYEQYF. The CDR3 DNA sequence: TGTGCCAGCAGCGTGACAGGGGGCTCCTACGAGCAGTACTTC.